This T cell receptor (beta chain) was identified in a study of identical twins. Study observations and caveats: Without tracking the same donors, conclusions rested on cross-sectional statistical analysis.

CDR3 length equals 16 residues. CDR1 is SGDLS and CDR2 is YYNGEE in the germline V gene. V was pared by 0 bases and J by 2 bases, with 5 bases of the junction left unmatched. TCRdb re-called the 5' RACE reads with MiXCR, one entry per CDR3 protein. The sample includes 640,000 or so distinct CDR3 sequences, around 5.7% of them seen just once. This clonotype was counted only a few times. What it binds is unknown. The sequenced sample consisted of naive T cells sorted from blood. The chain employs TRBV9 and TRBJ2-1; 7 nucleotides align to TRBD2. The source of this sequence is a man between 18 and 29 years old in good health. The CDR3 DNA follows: TGTGCCAGCAGCGTAGAGCTAGCGGACCCCTACAATGAGCAGTTCTTC. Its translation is CASSVELADPYNEQFF.